This T cell receptor beta chain was observed in a study of cytomegalovirus exposure and HLA in healthy donors. The germline V gene has CDR1 SGHNT and CDR2 YENEEA. Trimming took off 0 bases at V and 6 bases at J, with 9 bases between the two ends. This CDR3 spans 13 amino acids. Study results and limitations: A later analysis linked a missense DCLRE1C variant to TCR beta V- and J-gene trimming. Researchers reported that a few CMV-associated chains were confirmed in vitro as CMV antigen-specific. Reports state that TCR beta sequences accurately predicted most subjects' HLA-A and HLA-B alleles.

On this clone itself: Antigen specificity is unknown.

The PCR contained 60 Vbeta and 13 Jbeta primers. The table came from immunoSEQ multiplex PCR; TCRdb's copy has only in-frame clones and leaves some out. Among approximately 140,000 clones listed, roughly 62% were seen once. Sequencing input: PBMCs. The TCR sequence derives from a male donor in good health and CMV-seronegative. The chain joins TRBV11-3 to TRBJ2-7; the D is unclear. CDR3 nucleotides: TGTGCCAGCAGCTTAGATCCGGGTACCGAGCAGTACTTC. It translates to CASSLDPGTEQYF.